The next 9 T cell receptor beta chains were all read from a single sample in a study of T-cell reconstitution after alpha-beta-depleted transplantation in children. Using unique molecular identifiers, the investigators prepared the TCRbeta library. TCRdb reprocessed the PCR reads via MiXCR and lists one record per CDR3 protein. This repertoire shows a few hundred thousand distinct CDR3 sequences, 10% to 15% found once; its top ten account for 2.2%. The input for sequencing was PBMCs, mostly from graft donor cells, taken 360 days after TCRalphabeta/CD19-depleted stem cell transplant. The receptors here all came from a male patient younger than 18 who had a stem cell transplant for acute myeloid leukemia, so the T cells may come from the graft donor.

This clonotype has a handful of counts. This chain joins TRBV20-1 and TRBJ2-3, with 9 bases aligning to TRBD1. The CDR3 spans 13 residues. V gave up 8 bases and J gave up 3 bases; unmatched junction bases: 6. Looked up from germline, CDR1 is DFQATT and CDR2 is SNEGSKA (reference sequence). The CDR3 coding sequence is TGCAGTTCGGGGACAGGGAGGACAGATACGCAGTATTTT. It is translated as CSSGTGRTDTQYF.

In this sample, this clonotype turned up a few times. CDR3 residues: CASSLRGIDEQYF. CDR3 in DNA: TGTGCCAGCAGCTTAAGGGGTATCGACGAGCAGTACTTC. The J gene is TRBJ2-7, the V gene TRBV7-9; a weak D match, TRBD1 (5 bases). Germline V gene data show CDR1 as SEHNR and CDR2 as FQNEAQ (reference sequence). V lost 2 bases and J lost 5, with 10 bases in between. The CDR3 contains 13 residues.

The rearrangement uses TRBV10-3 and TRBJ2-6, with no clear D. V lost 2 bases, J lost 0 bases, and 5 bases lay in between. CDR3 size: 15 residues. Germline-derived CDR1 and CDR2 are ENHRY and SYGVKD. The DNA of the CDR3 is TGTGCCATCAGTGAGGACCACTCTGGGGCCAACGTCCTGACTTTC. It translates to CAISEDHSGANVLTF.

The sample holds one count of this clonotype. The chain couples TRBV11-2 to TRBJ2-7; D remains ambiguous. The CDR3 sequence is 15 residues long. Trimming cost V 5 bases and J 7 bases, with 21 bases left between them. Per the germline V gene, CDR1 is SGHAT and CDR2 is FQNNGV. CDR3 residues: CASSAPPDTRVEQYF. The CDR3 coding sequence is TGTGCCAGCAGCGCCCCCCCCGACACAAGGGTAGAGCAGTACTTC.

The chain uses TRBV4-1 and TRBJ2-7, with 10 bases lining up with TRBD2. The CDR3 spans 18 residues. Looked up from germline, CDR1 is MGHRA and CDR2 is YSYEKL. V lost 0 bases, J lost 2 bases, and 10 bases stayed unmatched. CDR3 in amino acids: CASSQDPAAAGGTYEQYF. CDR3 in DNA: TGCGCCAGCAGCCAAGATCCCGCCGCAGCGGGAGGGACCTACGAGCAGTACTTC.

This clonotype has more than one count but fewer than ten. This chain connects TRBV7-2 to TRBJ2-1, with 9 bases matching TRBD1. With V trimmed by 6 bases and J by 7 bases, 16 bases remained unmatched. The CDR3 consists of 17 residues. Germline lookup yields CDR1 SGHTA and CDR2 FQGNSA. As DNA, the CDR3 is TGTGCCAGCAGATTAACGACCGGGACAGGGAAAAGGAATGAGCAGTTCTTC. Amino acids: CASRLTTGTGKRNEQFF. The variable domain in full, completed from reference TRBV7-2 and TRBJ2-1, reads GAGVSQSPSNKVTEKGKDVELRCDPISGHTALYWYRQSLGQGLEFLIYFQGNSAPDKSGLPSDRFSAERTGGSVSTLTIQRTQQEDSAVYLCASRLTTGTGKRNEQFFGPGTRLTVL.

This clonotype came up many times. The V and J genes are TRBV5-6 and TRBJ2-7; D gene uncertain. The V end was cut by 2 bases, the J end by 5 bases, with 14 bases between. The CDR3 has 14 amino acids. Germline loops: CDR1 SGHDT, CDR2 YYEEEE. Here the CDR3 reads CASSFVGLYDEQYF. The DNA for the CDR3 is TGTGCCAGCAGCTTTGTAGGGTTATACGACGAGCAGTACTTC. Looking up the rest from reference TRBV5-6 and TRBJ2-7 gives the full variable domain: DAGVTQSPTHLIKTRGQQVTLRCSPKSGHDTVSWYQQALGQGPQFIFQYYEEEERQRGNFPDRFSGHQFPNYSSELNVNALLLGDSALYLCASSFVGLYDEQYFGPGTRLTVT.

The chain's CDR3 is CASIHGLAADNEQFF. In nucleotides, the CDR3 is TGTGCCAGCATCCATGGACTAGCGGCGGACAATGAGCAGTTCTTC. This chain links TRBV2 with TRBJ2-1; 10 bases map to TRBD2. The V and J ends lost 7 bases and 5 bases, in that order; junction bases with no gene match: 8. The length of the CDR3 is 15 residues. Germline CDR1 reads SNHLY; CDR2 reads FYNNEI.

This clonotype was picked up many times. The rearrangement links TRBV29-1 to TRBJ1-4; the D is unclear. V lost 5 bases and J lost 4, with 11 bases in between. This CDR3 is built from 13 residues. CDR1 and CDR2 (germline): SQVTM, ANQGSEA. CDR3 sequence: CSVQGRLNEKLFF. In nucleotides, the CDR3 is TGCAGCGTTCAAGGACGCCTTAATGAAAAACTGTTTTTT.